Below, one TCR beta chain is given with its context. Its antigen is unknown. This specimen comes from a study of PD-1 blockade in mismatch repair-deficient tumors. Background on the study: Patients had approximately 12 mismatch repair-deficient cancer types, all previously treated and progressing. Study-wide points: After pembrolizumab, tumor-resident clones rose rapidly, then generally contracted before radiologic responses.

V lost 4 bases, J lost 6 bases, and 16 bases lay in between. The length of the CDR3 is 15 residues. From germline, CDR1 is LNHDA and CDR2 SQIVND (reference sequence). PCR or immunohistochemistry showed mismatch repair deficiency in every enrolled patient. TCRdb's table, derived via immunoSEQ multiplex PCR, lists solely in-frame clones and lacks some. The sample has some 110,000 clones; over 65% are singletons. The chain uses TRBV19 and TRBJ1-5; weak D call: TRBD1 (6 bases). The TCR sequence derives from an adult with mismatch repair-deficient cancer. Here the sequenced sample was peripheral blood, taken roughly 60 weeks after starting pembrolizumab. The CDR3 coding sequence is TGTGCCAGTAGTACGGCAGGGGTTATGGTTCAGCCCCAGCATTTT. It encodes CASSTAGVMVQPQHF.